Detailed here is one T cell receptor (beta chain). Its antigen remains undetermined. No base-level quality is on record; no much larger clone is a single base apart. The donors were healthy, HIV-negative adults who had no recently reported acute infections or vaccinations. Every donor was a Caucasian adult living in Nashville, Tennessee, USA. CD4+ T cells were enriched by magnetic negative selection, after which naive cells were positively selected on CD45RA and the negative fraction was taken as the memory subset. Blood was obtained by leukapheresis, after which PBMCs were separated by Ficoll-Histopaque density gradient centrifugation and cryopreserved in liquid nitrogen vapor phase. Purity and quantity of every magnetically sorted T cell population were checked by analytical flow cytometry. Each sorted fraction had its genomic DNA isolated and then quantified by UV absorbance on a Nanodrop 2000c.

This specimen belongs to a study of shared clonotypes between healthy human individuals (dated by TCRdb to 2019 to 2021). For the study in its entirety: A couple of women and a few men aged 18 to 49 years were included in the cohort. To increase sequencing depth and limit assay-specific biases, different laboratories used diverse techniques to prepare libraries and sequence TCR repertoires. Per donor, three plates each were used for CD4 naive and CD4 memory, two for CD8 naive, and one for CD8 memory. To estimate repertoire size and how much clonotype sharing occurs between individuals, the study deeply sequenced the blood TCR repertoires of about five healthy adults. Per donor, leukapheresis produced somewhere between about 0.9 and 9 billion PBMCs.

V loses 1 base of germline sequence and J loses 7 bases, and the interval between the two ends is 14 bases. Measured from the cysteine to the phenylalanine, the CDR3 is 13 residues long. The sequence is cut down to CDR3 DNA, 39 bases in frame from base 1. CDR1 and CDR2 are drawn from the germline V gene: SQVTM, ANQGSEA. Using the deep immunoSEQ assay, TCR CDR3 regions were amplified from genomic DNA by multiplex PCR. Genomic DNA extracted from each cell subset was distributed evenly over all wells of several immunoSEQ 96-well plates, and each plate served as one replicate. For sorted subsets, each replicate PCR was loaded with roughly 200 ng genomic DNA, equivalent to 30,000 or so T cell genomes. Purified libraries were quantified with a Qubit 3.0 fluorometer, sized on a Bioanalyzer 2100, and re-quantified with the KAPA Library Quantification kit. Each immunoSEQ 96-well plate was sequenced on its own single-read 150-cycle Illumina NextSeq 550 flow cell. As for the original processing: Because the immunoSEQ output included only junctional sequences and no quality scores, the filtering could not be the same as the filtering used for full-length reads. Sequences were annotated with PyIR, a Python wrapper for IgBLAST v1.9, using IMGT germline references to assign V/J genes and CDR3. Reads with weak V/J assignments (E-value above 1e-6), missing CDR3, stop codons, out-of-frame junctions, or ambiguous translated residues were removed. V3J clonotypes were defined by identical inferred V gene, J gene, and CDR3 amino acid sequence. Percentage overlap between repertoires was calculated by dividing the number of shared unique clonotypes by the size of the smaller repertoire. Three approaches were used to assess repertoire richness: RTK rarefaction, the Chao1 estimator, and Recon v2.1 estimates of unobserved clonotypes. Generation probabilities were computed with OLGA for all TCRbeta clonotypes obtained by the gDNA method from several donors. The immuneACCESS repertoire file appears here via TCRdb, limited to in-frame rearrangements. These files lack a portion of the clones; in checked studies, under half of the deficit traces to unresolved V genes, and the cause of the others is not known. V, J and clone size derive from that table, while D and trimming were established from the DNA sequence. This sample comprises over a million clones, 96% of them detected only once. Approximately 1.2% of the sample belongs to the ten largest clones.

General study outcomes and caveats: Sampling was restricted to blood, and TCR repertoires in tissue are likely to differ from TCR repertoires in blood. Sharing across several donors was observed for around 5% of naive CD4, around 3.5% of naive CD8, 2% to 2.5% of memory CD4, and about 0.4% of memory CD8 clonotypes. The small number of donors limited the genetic and exposure-history diversity represented. Compared with non-shared clonotypes, clonotypes shared by all four sorted-subset donors had higher generation probabilities. Pairwise subsampling indicated that sequencing depth was expected to affect the degree of clonotype sharing among donors. Rarefaction of sorted-subset datasets indicated incomplete sequencing despite the large sequencing depth. Estimated clonotype richness was generally larger for naive than for memory subsets.

The sequence was obtained from a man aged 25 to 40 in good health. The sequence is built from TRBV29-1 and TRBJ2-7; the D segment cannot be called with confidence. What was sequenced was naive CD4+ T cells sorted from blood. This sample's cell subset or site label indicates: CD45RA+ positively selected. The DNA sequence is TGCAGCGTTGAAGTCGCGCGAGATGATGAGCAGTACTTC. Its protein reads: CSVEVARDDEQYF.